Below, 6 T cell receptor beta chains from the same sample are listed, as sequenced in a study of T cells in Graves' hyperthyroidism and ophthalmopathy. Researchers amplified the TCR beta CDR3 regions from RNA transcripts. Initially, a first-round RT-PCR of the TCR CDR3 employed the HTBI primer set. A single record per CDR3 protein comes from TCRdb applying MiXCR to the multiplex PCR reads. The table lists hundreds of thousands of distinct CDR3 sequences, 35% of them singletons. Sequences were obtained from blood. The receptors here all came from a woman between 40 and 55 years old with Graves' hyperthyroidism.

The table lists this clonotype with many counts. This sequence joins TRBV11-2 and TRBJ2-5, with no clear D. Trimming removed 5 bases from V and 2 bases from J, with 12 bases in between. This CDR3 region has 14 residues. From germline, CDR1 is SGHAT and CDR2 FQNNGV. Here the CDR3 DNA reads TGTGCCAGCAGCCGGGCACTCTTACAAGAGACCCAGTACTTC. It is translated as CASSRALLQETQYF.

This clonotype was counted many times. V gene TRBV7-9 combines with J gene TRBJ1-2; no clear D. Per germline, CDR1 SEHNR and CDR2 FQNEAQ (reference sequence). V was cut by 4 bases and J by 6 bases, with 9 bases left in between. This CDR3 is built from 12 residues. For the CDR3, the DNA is TGTGCCAGCAGCTGGCGGGAGGATGGCTACACCTTC. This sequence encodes CASSWREDGYTF.

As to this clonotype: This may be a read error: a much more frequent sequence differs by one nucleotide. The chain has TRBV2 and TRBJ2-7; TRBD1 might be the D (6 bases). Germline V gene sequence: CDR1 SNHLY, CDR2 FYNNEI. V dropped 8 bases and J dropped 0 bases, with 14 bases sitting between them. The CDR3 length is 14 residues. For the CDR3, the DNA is TGTGCCAGCCTCCAGGACAGCTACTCCTACGAGCAGTACTTC. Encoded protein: CASLQDSYSYEQYF.

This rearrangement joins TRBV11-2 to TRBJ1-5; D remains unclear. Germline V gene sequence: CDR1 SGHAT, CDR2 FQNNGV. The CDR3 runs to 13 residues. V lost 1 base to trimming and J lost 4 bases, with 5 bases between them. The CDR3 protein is CASSLAQNQPQHF. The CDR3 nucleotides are TGTGCCAGCAGCTTAGCGCAAAATCAGCCCCAGCATTTT.

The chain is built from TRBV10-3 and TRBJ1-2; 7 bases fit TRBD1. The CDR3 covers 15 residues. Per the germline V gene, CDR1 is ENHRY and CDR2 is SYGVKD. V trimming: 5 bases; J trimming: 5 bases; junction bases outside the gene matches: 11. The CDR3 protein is CAISLATGLGYGYTF. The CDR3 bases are TGTGCCATCAGTTTAGCGACAGGGCTGGGGTATGGCTACACCTTC.

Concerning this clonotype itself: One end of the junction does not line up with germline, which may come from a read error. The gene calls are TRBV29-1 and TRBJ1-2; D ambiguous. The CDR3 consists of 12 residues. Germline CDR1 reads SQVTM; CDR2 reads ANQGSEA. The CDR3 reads CNVAGLTYGHTF. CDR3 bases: TGCAACGTTGCCGGCCTGACCTACGGCCACACCTTC.